This T cell receptor (beta chain) was obtained from a study of human thymus T cells. Obtained as resections during corrective heart surgery, the thymus tissue was then studied. The table came from immunoSEQ multiplex PCR; TCRdb's copy has only in-frame clones and leaves some out. The sample lists approximately 70,000 clones; 85% to 95% were seen once. Whole-study results and caveats: Related reports documented highly overlapping thymic repertoires among unrelated individuals.

With respect to this clone: Its specificity is unknown.

Germline CDR1 MNHEY, CDR2 SMNVEV (reference sequence). The CDR3 loop spans 17 amino acids. Trimming removed 6 bases at V and 1 base at J, with 21 bases between. Sequenced input: thymus tissue. This sequence originates from a girl in the first two years of life with a congenital heart defect but otherwise immunologically healthy. The chain couples TRBV27 to TRBJ1-1, with D perhaps TRBD1 (5 bases). CDR3 DNA: TGTGCCAGCAGACTAGGGGCGCGAGAAGTTGGGAACACTGAAGCTTTCTTT. It yields the protein CASRLGAREVGNTEAFF.